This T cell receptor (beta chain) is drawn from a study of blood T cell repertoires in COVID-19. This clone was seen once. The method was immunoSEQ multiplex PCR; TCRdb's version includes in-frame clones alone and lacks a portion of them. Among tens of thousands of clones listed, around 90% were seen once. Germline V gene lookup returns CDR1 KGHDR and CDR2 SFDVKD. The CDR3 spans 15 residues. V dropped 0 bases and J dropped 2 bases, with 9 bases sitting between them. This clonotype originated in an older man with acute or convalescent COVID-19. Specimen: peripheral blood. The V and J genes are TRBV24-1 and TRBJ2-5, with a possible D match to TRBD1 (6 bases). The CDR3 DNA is TGTGCCACCAGTGATTTGTCGACAGGTCAAGAGACCCAGTACTTC. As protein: CATSDLSTGQETQYF.